This T cell receptor beta chain was captured by sequencing in a study of shared clonotypes between healthy human individuals. About the research overall: A donor's plate count was three for CD4 naive and three for CD4 memory; CD8 naive had two and CD8 memory one.

Overall study findings and caveats: It was observed that about 5% of naive CD4 clonotypes were shared across several donors. Shared clonotypes across all four donors exceeded non-shared ones in generation probability.

Generated by immunoSEQ multiplex PCR, the TCRdb table keeps only in-frame clones and is missing some. The data show about 1 million clones, with about 70% seen just once and nearly 1.5% held by the top ten. The CDR3 extends over 18 amino acids. V was pared by 1 base and J by 10 bases, with 12 bases of the junction left unmatched. Germline V gene lookup returns CDR1 MGHRA and CDR2 YSYEKL. As to this clone: Its antigen remains unknown.

The sequencing input was memory CD4+ T cells sorted from blood. The sample's subset: CD45RA-negative fraction. This chain uses TRBV4-1 with TRBJ2-1; 14 nucleotides match TRBD2. The clonotype comes from a man younger than 35 in good health. This CDR3 reads CASSQGLTGTSGRREQFF. CDR3 nucleotides: TGCGCCAGCAGCCAAGGCTTAACCGGGACTAGCGGGAGAAGGGAGCAGTTCTTC.